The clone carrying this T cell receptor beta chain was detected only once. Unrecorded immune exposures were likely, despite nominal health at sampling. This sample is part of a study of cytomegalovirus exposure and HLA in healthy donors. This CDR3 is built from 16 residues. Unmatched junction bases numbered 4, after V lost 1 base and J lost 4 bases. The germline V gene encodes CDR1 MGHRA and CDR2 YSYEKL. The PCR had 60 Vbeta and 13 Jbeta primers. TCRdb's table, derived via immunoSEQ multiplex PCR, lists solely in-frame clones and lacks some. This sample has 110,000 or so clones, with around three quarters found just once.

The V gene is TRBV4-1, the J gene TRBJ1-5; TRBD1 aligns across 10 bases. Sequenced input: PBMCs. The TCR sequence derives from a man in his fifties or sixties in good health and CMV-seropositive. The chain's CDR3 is CASSQVRTGGNQPQHF. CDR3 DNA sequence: TGCGCCAGCAGCCAAGTTAGGACAGGGGGGAATCAGCCCCAGCATTTT.